The rows below give T cell receptor beta chains drawn from one sample of a study of graft-versus-host responses after intestinal transplantation. Assay used: immunoSEQ multiplex PCR; TCRdb lists only in-frame clones, some missing. The data show roughly 99,000 clones, with about 82% seen just once and almost 1.5% held by the top ten. The specimen was PBMCs, collected 255 days after intestinal transplant. Every receptor here comes from a human patient who received an intestinal transplant, so some T cells may come from the graft donor. CDR3s include the opening cysteine and the closing phenylalanine or tryptophan. The D gene is left open where the match is weak. Some rows have no size entry. The others give once, few or many, or a class for an expanded clone.

size | J | V | D | CDR3 | DNA
. | TRBJ1-2 | TRBV4-3 | . | CASSQEIEQTYGYTF | TGCGCCAGCAGCCAAGAAATAGAACAGACTTATGGCTACACCTTC
. | TRBJ1-2 | TRBV7-9 | . | CASSYNRWTDYGYTF | TGTGCCAGCAGCTATAACCGGTGGACCGACTATGGCTACACCTTC
once | TRBJ2-4 | TRBV27 | . | CASSLSVDRYKMGNIQYF | TGTGCCAGCAGTTTATCGGTGGACCGCTACAAAATGGGGAACATTCAGTACTTC
. | TRBJ1-4 | TRBV15 | . | CATSREGATNEKLFF | TGTGCCACCAGCAGAGAGGGGGCAACTAATGAAAAACTGTTTTTT
. | TRBJ2-4 | TRBV5-6 | TRBD2 | CASSLYFSYGGENIQYF | TGTGCCAGCAGCTTGTATTTTTCCTACGGGGGGGAAAACATTCAGTACTTC
. | TRBJ2-5 | TRBV5-1 | TRBD1 | CASSLGQGAETQYF | TGCGCCAGCAGCTTGGGTCAGGGGGCTGAGACCCAGTACTTC
. | TRBJ2-6 | TRBV19 | TRBD2 | CASSPWTSGAPNVLTF | TGTGCCAGTAGTCCGTGGACTAGCGGGGCCCCAAACGTCCTGACTTTC
. | TRBJ2-5 | TRBV14 | TRBD2 | CASSLYTSGGETQYF | TGTGCCAGCAGCCTCTACACTAGCGGGGGAGAGACCCAGTACTTC
. | TRBJ2-7 | TRBV6-5 | . | CASSYGPYYEQYF | TGTGCCAGCAGTTACGGCCCTTACTACGAGCAGTACTTC
. | TRBJ1-3 | TRBV29-1 | . | CSVQRLSGNTIYF | TGCAGCGTCCAACGCCTCTCTGGAAACACCATATATTTT
. | TRBJ1-2 | TRBV6-1 | . | CASCGAGHGYTF | TGTGCCAGCTGTGGAGCAGGGCATGGCTACACCTTC
. | TRBJ2-7 | TRBV6-1 | TRBD1 | CASSSLGTGRNEQYF | TGTGCCAGCAGTTCCCTGGGGACAGGGAGGAACGAGCAGTACTTC
. | TRBJ1-6 | TRBV7-2 | . | CASSNGVVNSPLHF | TGTGCCAGCTCTAACGGGGTGGTTAATTCACCCCTCCACTTT
. | TRBJ2-1 | TRBV5-5 | . | CASSEGLRGLGSYNEQFF | TGTGCCAGCAGCGAGGGCCTTAGGGGATTGGGCTCCTACAATGAGCAGTTCTTC
. | TRBJ1-5 | TRBV4-3 | . | CASSQDSESNQPQHF | TGCGCCAGCAGCCAAGATTCAGAAAGCAATCAGCCCCAGCATTTT
. | TRBJ2-5 | TRBV7-9 | TRBD1 | CASSRLLRQGWETQYF | TGTGCCAGCAGCCGCCTTCTAAGACAGGGGTGGGAGACCCAGTACTTC
. | TRBJ2-1 | TRBV6-1 | TRBD2 | CASSRRGGYNEQFF | TGTGCCAGCAGTCGGCGGGGGGGCTACAATGAGCAGTTCTTC
few | TRBJ1-3 | TRBV7-9 | . | CASSPTDSGRTIYF | TGTGCCAGCAGCCCCACGGACAGCGGTCGCACCATATATTTT
. | TRBJ2-7 | TRBV6-5 | TRBD2 | CASSGGDHYEQYF | TGTGCCAGCAGTGGGGGGGATCACTACGAGCAGTACTTC
. | TRBJ2-7 | TRBV13 | . | CASSSSGYEQYF | TGTGCCAGCAGCTCCAGCGGGTACGAGCAGTACTTC
. | TRBJ2-7 | TRBV7-9 | . | CASSLEGYSYEQYF | TGTGCCAGCAGCTTAGAAGGGTATTCCTACGAGCAGTACTTC
. | TRBJ1-1 | TRBV9 | TRBD1 | CASSVGDSEAFF | TGTGCCAGCAGCGTGGGGGACAGCGAAGCTTTCTTT
once | TRBJ2-5 | TRBV28 | TRBD1 | CASSLTGGETQYF | TGTGCCAGCAGTTTAACAGGGGGGGAGACCCAGTACTTC
. | TRBJ1-1 | TRBV6-1 | . | CASSEARTTEAFF | TGTGCCAGCAGTGAAGCGAGGACCACTGAAGCTTTCTTT
few | TRBJ2-1 | TRBV29-1 | TRBD1 | CSVLGQGTYNEQFF | TGCAGCGTTTTAGGACAGGGGACCTACAATGAGCAGTTCTTC
. | TRBJ2-7 | TRBV15 | TRBD1 | CATSSDQQGFLYEQYF | TGTGCCACCAGCAGTGACCAACAGGGGTTTCTTTACGAGCAGTACTTC